A selection of T cell receptor beta chains follows, all from one sample in a study of human T cells and chemical hapten exposure. TCRdb reprocessed the RACE reads via MiXCR and lists one record per CDR3 protein. The table has 200,000 to 300,000 distinct CDR3 sequences, approximately 8.6% seen once. The source material was whole blood, sampled in connection with sensitization to the hapten diphenylcyclopropenone (DPC). These TCRs come from a woman aged 40 to 49 with alopecia areata. Some clones in this sample may be carry-over from other donors' samples. Each CDR3 is given without its conserved first and last residue.

v_gene	len	j_gene	CDR3aa
TRBV12-3/TRBV12-4	12	TRBJ2-2	ASSLSWDTGELF
TRBV29-1	12	TRBJ1-1	SVGRGEWNTEAF
TRBV29-1	11	TRBJ2-5	SEARGPQETQY
TRBV5-8	14	TRBJ2-2	ASSLVSRVNTGELF
TRBV7-9	13	TRBJ2-7	ASSTPGQGAYEQY
TRBV7-8	10	TRBJ2-7	ASSLAHYEQY
TRBV20-1	10	TRBJ2-5	SARLAAETQY
TRBV7-2	13	TRBJ2-4	ASSSQDVMGNIQY
TRBV15	12	TRBJ1-1	ATSREAKNTEAF
TRBV18	11	TRBJ2-7	ASSPGTGIEQY
TRBV12-3/TRBV12-4	14	TRBJ2-4	ASSLRQDVAKNIQY
TRBV11-2	11	TRBJ1-2	ASSPRESDGYT
TRBV4-2	11	TRBJ2-1	ASSQDRVASWF
TRBV29-1	12	TRBJ2-3	SVEVGGPPDTQY
TRBV3-1	15	TRBJ2-6	ASSPFRLLSGANVLT
TRBV29-1	12	TRBJ1-3	SALQGRSGNTIY
TRBV20-1	14	TRBJ2-1	SARGNPGLAYNEQF
TRBV20-1	11	TRBJ1-5	SAKRQFHQPQH
TRBV28	12	TRBJ1-6	ASRTGPRNSPLH
TRBV13	12	TRBJ1-1	ASIPAMVNTEAF
TRBV10-3	13	TRBJ1-1	AIRLTGGEGTEAF
TRBV6-5	13	TRBJ2-3	ASSLLDDRRDTQY
TRBV28	11	TRBJ2-1	ASSLAGLAGQF
TRBV12-3/TRBV12-4	12	TRBJ2-2	ASRSVGDTGELF
TRBV20-1	16	TRBJ1-5	SARDGSLRGYSNQPQH
TRBV28	14	TRBJ2-1	ASSSIAGGSYNEQF
TRBV5-1	12	TRBJ2-3	ASSPGQNTDTQY
TRBV24-1	13	TRBJ2-3	ATSDPSTSLRTQY
TRBV11-2	12	TRBJ2-3	ASSPRLNTDTQY